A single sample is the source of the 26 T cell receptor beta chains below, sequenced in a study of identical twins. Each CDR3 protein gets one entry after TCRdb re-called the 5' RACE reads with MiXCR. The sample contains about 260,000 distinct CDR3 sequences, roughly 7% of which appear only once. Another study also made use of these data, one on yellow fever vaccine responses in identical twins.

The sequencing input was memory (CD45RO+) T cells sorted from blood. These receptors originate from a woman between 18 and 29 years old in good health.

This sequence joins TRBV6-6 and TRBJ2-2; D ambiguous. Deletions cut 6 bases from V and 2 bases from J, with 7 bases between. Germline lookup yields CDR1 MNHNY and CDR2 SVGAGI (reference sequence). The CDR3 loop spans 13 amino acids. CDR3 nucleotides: TGTGCCAGCAGGGAAAGTAACACCGGGGAGCTGTTTTTT. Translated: CASRESNTGELFF.

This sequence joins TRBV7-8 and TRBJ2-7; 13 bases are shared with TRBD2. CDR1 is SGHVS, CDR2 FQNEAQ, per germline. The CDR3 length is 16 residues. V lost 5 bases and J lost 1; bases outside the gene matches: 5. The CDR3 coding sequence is TGTGCCAGCAGCCCTCGGACTAGCGGGAGATCCTACGAGCAGTACTTC. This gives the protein CASSPRTSGRSYEQYF.

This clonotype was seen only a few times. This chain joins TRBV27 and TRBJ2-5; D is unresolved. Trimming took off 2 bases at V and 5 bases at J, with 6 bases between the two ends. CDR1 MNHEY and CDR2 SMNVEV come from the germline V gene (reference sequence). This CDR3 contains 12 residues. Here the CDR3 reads CASSLEFETQYF. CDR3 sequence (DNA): TGTGCCAGCAGTTTAGAGTTCGAGACCCAGTACTTC.

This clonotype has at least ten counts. CDR3 protein: CASSFSQLNSPLHF. Written as DNA, the CDR3 is TGTGCCAGCAGCTTTTCACAGCTTAATTCACCCCTCCACTTT. The chain carries TRBV7-9 and TRBJ1-6; D unresolved. The CDR3 has 14 amino acids. Germline V lookup: CDR1 SEHNR, CDR2 FQNEAQ (reference sequence). V gave up 3 bases and J gave up 6 bases, with 9 bases separating them. The whole variable domain, filled in from reference TRBV7-9 and TRBJ1-6, reads DTGVSQNPRHKITKRGQNVTFRCDPISEHNRLYWYRQTLGQGPEFLTYFQNEAQLEKSRLLSDRFSAERPKGSFSTLEIQRTEQGDSAMYLCASSFSQLNSPLHFGNGTRLTVT.

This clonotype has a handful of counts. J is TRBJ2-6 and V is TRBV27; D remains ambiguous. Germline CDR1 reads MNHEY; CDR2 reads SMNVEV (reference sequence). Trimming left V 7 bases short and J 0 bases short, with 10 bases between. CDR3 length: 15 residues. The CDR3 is CASTPGGSGANVLTF. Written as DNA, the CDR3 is TGTGCCAGCACCCCCGGTGGCTCTGGGGCCAACGTCCTGACTTTC. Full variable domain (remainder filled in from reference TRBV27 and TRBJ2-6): EAQVTQNPRYLITVTGKKLTVTCSQNMNHEYMSWYRQDPGLGLRQIYYSMNVEVTDKGDVPEGYKVSRKEKRNFPLILESPSPNQTSLYFCASTPGGSGANVLTFGAGSRLTVL.

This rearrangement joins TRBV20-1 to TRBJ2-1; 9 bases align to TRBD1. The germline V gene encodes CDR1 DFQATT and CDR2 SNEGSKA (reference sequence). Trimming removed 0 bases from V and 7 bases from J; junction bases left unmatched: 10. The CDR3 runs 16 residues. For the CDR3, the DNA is TGCAGTGCTAGAGATAGGGCACAGGGGGCGCAGAATGAGCAGTTCTTC. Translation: CSARDRAQGAQNEQFF.

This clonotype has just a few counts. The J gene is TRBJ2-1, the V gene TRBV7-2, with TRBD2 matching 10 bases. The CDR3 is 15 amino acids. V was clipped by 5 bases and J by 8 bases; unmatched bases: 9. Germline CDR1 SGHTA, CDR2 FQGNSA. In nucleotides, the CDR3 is TGTGCCAGCAGCCTCAAAGCGGGGGGGCCGTATGAGCAGTTCTTC. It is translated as CASSLKAGGPYEQFF.

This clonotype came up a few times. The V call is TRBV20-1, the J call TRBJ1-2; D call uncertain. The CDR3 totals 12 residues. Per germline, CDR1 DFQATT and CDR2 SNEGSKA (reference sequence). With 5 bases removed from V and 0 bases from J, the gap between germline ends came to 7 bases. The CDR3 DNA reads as TGCAGTGCTCCAGGAGCTAACTATGGCTACACCTTC. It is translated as CSAPGANYGYTF.

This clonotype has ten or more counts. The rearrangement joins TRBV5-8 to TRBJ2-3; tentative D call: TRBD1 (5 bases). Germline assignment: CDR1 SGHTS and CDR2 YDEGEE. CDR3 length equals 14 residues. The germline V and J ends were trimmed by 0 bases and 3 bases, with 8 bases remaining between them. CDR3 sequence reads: CASSLDSGTDTQYF. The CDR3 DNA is TGTGCCAGCAGCTTGGATTCAGGGACAGATACGCAGTATTTT.

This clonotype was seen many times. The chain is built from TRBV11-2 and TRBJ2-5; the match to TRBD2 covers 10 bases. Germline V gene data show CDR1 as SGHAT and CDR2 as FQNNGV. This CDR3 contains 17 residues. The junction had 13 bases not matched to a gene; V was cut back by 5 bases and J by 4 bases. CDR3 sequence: CASSPTSGVALAETQYF. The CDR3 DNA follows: TGTGCCAGCAGCCCTACTAGCGGGGTGGCCCTAGCAGAGACCCAGTACTTC.

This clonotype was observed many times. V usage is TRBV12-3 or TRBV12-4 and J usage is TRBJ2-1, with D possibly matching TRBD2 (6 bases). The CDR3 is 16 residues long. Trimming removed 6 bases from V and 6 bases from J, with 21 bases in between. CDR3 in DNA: TGTGCCAGCAGCCAACCTCCAGGGCTGGGGGGCAATGAGCAGTTCTTC. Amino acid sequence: CASSQPPGLGGNEQFF.

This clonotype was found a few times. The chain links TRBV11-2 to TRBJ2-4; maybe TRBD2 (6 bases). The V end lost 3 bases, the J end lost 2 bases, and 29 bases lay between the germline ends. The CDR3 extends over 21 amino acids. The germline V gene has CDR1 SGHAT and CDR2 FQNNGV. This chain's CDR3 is CASSLLPGGGTQVGTKNIQYF. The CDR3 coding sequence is TGTGCCAGCAGCTTGCTTCCCGGCGGCGGGACCCAAGTGGGAACCAAAAACATTCAGTACTTC.

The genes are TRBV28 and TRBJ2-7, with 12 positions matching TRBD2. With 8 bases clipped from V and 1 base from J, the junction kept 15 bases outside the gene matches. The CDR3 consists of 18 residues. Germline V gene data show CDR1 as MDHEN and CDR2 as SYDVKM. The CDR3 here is CASLTLPRLAGGSYEQYF. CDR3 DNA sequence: TGTGCCAGCTTGACCCTGCCACGGCTAGCGGGAGGGTCCTACGAGCAGTACTTC.

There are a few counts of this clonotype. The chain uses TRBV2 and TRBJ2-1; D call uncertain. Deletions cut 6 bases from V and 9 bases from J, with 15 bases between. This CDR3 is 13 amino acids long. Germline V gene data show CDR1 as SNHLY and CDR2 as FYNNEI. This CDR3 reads CASSYHPGLEQFF. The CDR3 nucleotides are TGTGCCAGCAGCTACCACCCGGGCCTTGAGCAGTTCTTC.

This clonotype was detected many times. This CDR3 is CASSLVAGGGYNEQFF. The CDR3 region has the DNA TGTGCCAGCAGCTTAGTAGCAGGGGGGGGGTACAATGAGCAGTTCTTC. The chain recombines TRBV7-7 with TRBJ2-1; D assignment may be TRBD1 or TRBD2 (7 bases each). The V end was cut by 1 base, the J end by 4 bases, with 14 bases between. Germline V lookup: CDR1 SSHAT, CDR2 FNYEAQ (reference sequence). The CDR3 has 16 amino acids.

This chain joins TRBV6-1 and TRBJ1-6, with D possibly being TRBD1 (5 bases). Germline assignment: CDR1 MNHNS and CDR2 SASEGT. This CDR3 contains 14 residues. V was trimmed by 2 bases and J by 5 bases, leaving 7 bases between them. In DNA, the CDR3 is TGTGCCAGCAGTGAACAGGGTAATAATTCACCCCTCCACTTT. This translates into CASSEQGNNSPLHF.

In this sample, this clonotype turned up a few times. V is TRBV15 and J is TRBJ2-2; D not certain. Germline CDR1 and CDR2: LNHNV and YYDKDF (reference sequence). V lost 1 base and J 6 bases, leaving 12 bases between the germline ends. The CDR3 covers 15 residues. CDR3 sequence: CATSRGFEWSGELFF. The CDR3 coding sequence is TGTGCCACCAGCAGAGGTTTTGAGTGGTCCGGGGAGCTGTTTTTT.

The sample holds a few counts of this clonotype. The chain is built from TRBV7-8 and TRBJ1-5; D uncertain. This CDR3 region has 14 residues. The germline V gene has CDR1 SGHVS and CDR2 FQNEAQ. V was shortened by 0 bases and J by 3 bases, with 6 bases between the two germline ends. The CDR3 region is CASSLAETNQPQHF. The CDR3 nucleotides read TGTGCCAGCAGCTTAGCAGAGACCAATCAGCCCCAGCATTTT.

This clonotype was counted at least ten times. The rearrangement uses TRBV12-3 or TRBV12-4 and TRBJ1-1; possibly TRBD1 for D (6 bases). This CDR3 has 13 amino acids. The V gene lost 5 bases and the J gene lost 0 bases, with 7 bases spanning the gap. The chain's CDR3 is CASSRDMNTEAFF. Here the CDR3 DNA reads TGTGCCAGCAGTAGGGACATGAACACTGAAGCTTTCTTT.

The CDR3 loop reads CASSPGLLGPDTQYF. CDR3 in DNA: TGTGCCAGCAGTCCGGGACTCCTTGGCCCAGATACGCAGTATTTT. The chain uses TRBV6-2 or TRBV6-3 and TRBJ2-3, with a weak D call TRBD2 (6 bases). Trimming stripped 5 bases from V and 4 bases from J, with 16 bases between. Germline V CDR1 and CDR2: MNHEY, SVGEGT. The CDR3 length is 15 residues.

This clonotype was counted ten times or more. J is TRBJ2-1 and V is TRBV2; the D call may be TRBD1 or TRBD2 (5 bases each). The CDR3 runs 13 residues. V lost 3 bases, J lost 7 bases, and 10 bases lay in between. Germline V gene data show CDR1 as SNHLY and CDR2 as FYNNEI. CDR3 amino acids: CASSELRENEQFF. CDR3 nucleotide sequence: TGTGCCAGCAGTGAGCTCAGGGAGAATGAGCAGTTCTTC.

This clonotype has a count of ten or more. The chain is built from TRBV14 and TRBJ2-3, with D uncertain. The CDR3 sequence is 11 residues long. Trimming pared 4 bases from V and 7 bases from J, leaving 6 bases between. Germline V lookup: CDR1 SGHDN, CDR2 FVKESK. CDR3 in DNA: TGTGCCAGCAGCCCAGGACATACGCAGTATTTT. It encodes CASSPGHTQYF.

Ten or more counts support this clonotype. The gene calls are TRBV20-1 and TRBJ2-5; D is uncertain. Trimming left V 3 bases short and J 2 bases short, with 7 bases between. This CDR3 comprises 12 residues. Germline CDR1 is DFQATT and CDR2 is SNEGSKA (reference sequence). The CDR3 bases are TGCAGTGCTAGGCCAGTACAAGAGACCCAGTACTTC. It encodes CSARPVQETQYF.

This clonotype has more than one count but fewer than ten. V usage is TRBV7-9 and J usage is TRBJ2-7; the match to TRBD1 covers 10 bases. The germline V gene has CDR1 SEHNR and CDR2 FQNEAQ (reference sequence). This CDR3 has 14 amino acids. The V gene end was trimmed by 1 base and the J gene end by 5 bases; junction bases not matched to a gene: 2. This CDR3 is CASSLGDRGHEQYF. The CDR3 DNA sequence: TGTGCCAGCAGCTTAGGGGACAGGGGACACGAGCAGTACTTC.

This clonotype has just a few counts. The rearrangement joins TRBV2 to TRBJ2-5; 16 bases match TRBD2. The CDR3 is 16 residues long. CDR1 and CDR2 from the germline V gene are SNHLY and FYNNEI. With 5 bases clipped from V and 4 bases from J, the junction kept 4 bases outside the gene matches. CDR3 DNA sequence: TGTGCCAGCAGTCCGGGACTAGCGGGAGGGAGAGAGACCCAGTACTTC. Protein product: CASSPGLAGGRETQYF.

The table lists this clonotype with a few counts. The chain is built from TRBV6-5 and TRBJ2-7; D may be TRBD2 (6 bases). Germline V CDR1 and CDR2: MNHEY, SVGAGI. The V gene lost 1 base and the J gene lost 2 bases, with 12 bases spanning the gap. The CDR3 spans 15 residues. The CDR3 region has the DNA TGTGCCAGCAGTTACTTGGCTAGCGCAGCCTACGAGCAGTACTTC. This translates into CASSYLASAAYEQYF.